Listed here is a single T cell receptor beta chain. The CDR3 consists of 13 residues. Germline CDR1 is MNHEY and CDR2 is SVGAGI. V was shortened by 6 bases and J by 7 bases, with 15 bases between the two germline ends. Generated by immunoSEQ multiplex PCR, the TCRdb table keeps only in-frame clones and is missing some. The top ten clones hold roughly 1.2% of a sample with over 200,000 clones, 75% to 85% of them seen once. Seattle's cohort entered during active infection and was followed longitudinally. This entry is derived from a study of blood T cell repertoires in COVID-19. V gene TRBV6-5 combines with J gene TRBJ1-1; maybe TRBD1 (6 bases). The sample comprised peripheral blood. This TCR came from a woman in her thirties with COVID-19, enrolled during active disease. The CDR3 DNA reads as TGTGCCAGCAGCTGGAAACAGGGACATGAAGCTTTCTTT. This translates into CASSWKQGHEAFF.